The clone carrying this TCR beta chain appeared many times. Trimming at V came to 4 bases and at J to 0 bases, leaving 12 bases not matched to a gene. The CDR3 length is 18 residues. Germline CDR1 and CDR2: SGHRS and YFSETQ. This sample stems from a study of breast tumors, draining lymph nodes, adjacent tissues. Axillary draining lymph nodes of breast cancer patients supplied the node samples. Each CDR3 protein is one row after TCRdb ran MiXCR on the multiplex PCR reads. The profile shows roughly 220,000 distinct CDR3 sequences, roughly a third of them singletons. The specimen was axillary lymph node tissue. This receptor was obtained from a female donor with breast cancer. Some clones in this sample may be carry-over from other donors' samples. The chain employs TRBV5-1 and TRBJ1-5, with 8 bases lining up with TRBD1. The CDR3 region is CASSLQDRAQLSNQPQHF. In DNA form, the CDR3 reads TGCGCCAGCAGCCTTCAGGACAGGGCCCAACTTAGCAATCAGCCCCAGCATTTT.